This record looks at one T cell receptor beta chain sequence and its context. Its antigen is undetermined. The source of the sample is a study of blood T cells in healthy people across ages. Regarding the study as a whole: Diversity was estimated from one million T cells, and these estimates were considered underestimates. Among long-lived donors, naive CD4+ cells were more numerous and diversity higher than in aged donors.

Together with a sample-barcoded 5' primer, a J-beta primer mix was included in a second PCR lasting about 7 to 12 cycles. TCRdb re-called the 5' RACE reads with MiXCR, one entry per CDR3 protein. The table records around 500,000 distinct CDR3 sequences, roughly 48% of them present only once. V lost 3 bases to trimming and J lost 11 bases, with 23 bases between them. Germline CDR1 reads SGDLS; CDR2 reads YYNGEE. This CDR3 is 15 amino acids long. The receptor comes from an elderly man in good health. This chain joins TRBV9 and TRBJ2-5, with D possibly being TRBD2 (6 bases). Input material: blood. The CDR3 DNA is TGTGCCAGCAGCGCACGACTAGGCCCCTACAATGAGCAGTACTTC. This encodes CASSARLGPYNEQYF.